One sample yielded the 23 T cell receptor beta chains listed below, sequenced in a study of T cells in Graves' hyperthyroidism and ophthalmopathy. Amplification targeted TCR beta CDR3 regions from RNA transcripts. An initial round of RT-PCR targeting the TCR CDR3 relied on the HTBI primer set. TCRdb reprocessed the multiplex PCR reads via MiXCR and lists one record per CDR3 protein. Of roughly 290,000 distinct CDR3 sequences listed, around 13% are singletons. The sequenced material came from blood. Receptor source: a woman in her forties with Graves' hyperthyroidism.

This clonotype was counted many times. The rearrangement links TRBV28 to TRBJ2-1; TRBD2 matches 9 bases. The CDR3 length is 15 residues. J gave up 4 bases and V 5 bases, and 6 bases lay outside the gene matches. Germline V gene data show CDR1 as MDHEN and CDR2 as SYDVKM. CDR3 loop: CASSPSSGNYNEQFF. CDR3 DNA sequence: TGTGCCAGCAGTCCATCTAGCGGGAATTACAATGAGCAGTTCTTC.

This clonotype was seen more than once but under ten times. The gene calls are TRBV7-9 and TRBJ2-1, with D unclear. The CDR3 totals 16 residues. V was clipped by 1 base and J by 4 bases, with 14 bases between them. Germline V gene lookup returns CDR1 SEHNR and CDR2 FQNEAQ (reference sequence). CDR3: CASSLVTPGFYNEQFF. Here the CDR3 DNA reads TGTGCCAGCAGCTTAGTAACTCCCGGGTTTTACAATGAGCAGTTCTTC.

This clonotype was seen repeatedly, ten times or more. This CDR3 reads CASSHEGQGDEKLFF. The CDR3 region has the DNA TGCGCCAGCAGCCACGAGGGACAGGGTGATGAAAAACTGTTTTTT. This chain links TRBV5-1 with TRBJ1-4; TRBD1 matches at 9 bases. The CDR3 length is 15 residues. The junction had 7 bases not matched to a gene; V was cut back by 4 bases and J by 6 bases. From germline, CDR1 is SGHRS and CDR2 YFSETQ.

This clonotype was found many times. The J gene is TRBJ2-2, the V gene TRBV6-5; D ambiguous. Germline V CDR1 and CDR2: MNHEY, SVGAGI. This CDR3 has 14 amino acids. V was trimmed by 2 bases and J by 5 bases, leaving 9 bases between them. This CDR3 reads CASSYSYQTGELFF. The CDR3, as DNA: TGTGCCAGCAGTTACAGTTACCAAACCGGGGAGCTGTTTTTT.

This clonotype was seen ten or more times. This rearrangement joins TRBV10-1 to TRBJ1-5; no clear D gene. Germline CDR1 and CDR2: WNHNN and SYGVQD (reference sequence). V lost 0 bases, J lost 5 bases, and 5 bases lay in between. The CDR3 runs 13 residues. The CDR3 nucleotides are TGCGCCAGCAGTGAGTCGGTCTATCAGCCCCAGCATTTT. It yields the protein CASSESVYQPQHF.

This clonotype was counted ten times or more. V gene TRBV20-1 combines with J gene TRBJ2-7; either TRBD1 or TRBD2 may supply D (7 bases each). Trimming cost V 6 bases and J 5 bases, with 17 bases left between them. Germline-derived CDR1 and CDR2 are DFQATT and SNEGSKA (reference sequence). The CDR3 spans 13 residues. The CDR3 sequence: CSAEGAGGDEQYF. The CDR3 nucleotides read TGCAGTGCCGAAGGGGCAGGGGGGGACGAGCAGTACTTC.

Ten or more counts support this clonotype. The junction differs from germline at one of its ends, possibly a read error. The rearrangement uses TRBV6-1 and TRBJ2-5; 9 nucleotides align to TRBD1. Per the germline V gene, CDR1 is MNHNS and CDR2 is SASEGT. This CDR3 is built from 15 residues. The DNA for the CDR3 is TGTGCCAGCAGTGACCCAGGGACAGGGCAAGGGACCCAGTACTTC. Translated, it gives CASSDPGTGQGTQYF.

This clonotype was counted many times. The chain combines TRBV3-1 with TRBJ2-1; the match to TRBD1 covers 11 bases. CDR1 LGHDT and CDR2 YNNKEL come from the germline V gene (reference sequence). This CDR3 has 17 residues. V trimming: 1 base; J trimming: 7 bases; junction bases outside the gene matches: 9. The CDR3 here is CASSQVPGTGGRNEQFF. The CDR3 bases are TGTGCCAGCAGCCAAGTCCCAGGGACAGGGGGTCGGAATGAGCAGTTCTTC.

In its sample, this clonotype was seen a few times. The chain combines TRBV4-1 with TRBJ2-7; no reliable D call. CDR1 and CDR2 from the germline V gene are MGHRA and YSYEKL. The CDR3 loop spans 15 amino acids. With 0 bases removed from V and 3 bases from J, the gap between germline ends came to 12 bases. For the CDR3, the DNA is TGCGCCAGCAGCCAAGATCGCGGCCGAAGCTACGAGCAGTACTTC. This sequence encodes CASSQDRGRSYEQYF.

This clonotype has ten or more counts. J is TRBJ2-1 and V is TRBV12-3 or TRBV12-4; 11 bases are shared with TRBD1. The CDR3 runs 15 residues. V lost 5 bases and J lost 5; bases outside the gene matches: 5. The CDR3 nucleotides read TGTGCCAGCAGTCCCGGACAGGGGGCGGACAATGAGCAGTTCTTC. This encodes CASSPGQGADNEQFF.

The table lists this clonotype with many counts. The rearrangement links TRBV28 to TRBJ2-7; TRBD1 or TRBD2 may be the D gene (5 bases each). CDR1 is MDHEN, CDR2 SYDVKM, per germline. This CDR3 is built from 14 residues. The V and J ends lost 10 bases and 5 bases respectively, with 21 bases between them. The CDR3 here is CAISTGTLLNEQYF. CDR3 nucleotide sequence: TGTGCCATATCGACCGGGACCCTTCTTAACGAGCAGTACTTC. The full variable domain, completed using reference TRBV28 and TRBJ2-7, is DVKVTQSSRYLVKRTGEKVFLECVQDMDHENMFWYRQDPGLGLRLIYFSYDVKMKEKGDIPEGYSVSREKKERFSLILESASTNQTSMYLCAISTGTLLNEQYFGPGTRLTVT.

The chain joins TRBV9 to TRBJ2-6; D not resolved. Trimming took 7 bases from V and 0 from J, leaving 8 bases between them. Germline CDR1 reads SGDLS; CDR2 reads YYNGEE. This CDR3 has 14 amino acids. The CDR3 region is CASSGSSGANVLTF. CDR3 bases: TGTGCCAGCTCAGGCTCCTCTGGGGCCAACGTCCTGACTTTC.

This clonotype was counted ten times or more. The rearrangement joins TRBV12-3 or TRBV12-4 to TRBJ1-2; tentatively, D is TRBD1 (5 bases). The length of the CDR3 is 10 residues. V was trimmed by 6 bases and J by 7 bases, leaving 6 bases between them. CDR3 loop: CASRGGGYTF. The CDR3 coding sequence is TGTGCCAGCAGGGGGGGTGGCTACACCTTC.

The sample holds many counts of this clonotype. The chain recombines TRBV29-1 with TRBJ1-6; no firm D call. This CDR3 region has 14 residues. V shed 4 bases and J shed 7 bases, with 14 bases lying between them. Germline lookup yields CDR1 SQVTM and CDR2 ANQGSEA. CDR3 DNA: TGCAGCGTTGTAGCCCTCGACGCCAATTCACCCCTCCACTTT. The encoded protein is CSVVALDANSPLHF.

This clonotype was observed a handful of times. The chain joins TRBV5-1 to TRBJ2-5; possible D gene TRBD2, 6 bases. The CDR3 is 15 amino acids. V shed 0 bases and J shed 4 bases, with 13 bases lying between them. Germline CDR1 reads SGHRS; CDR2 reads YFSETQ. The CDR3 DNA reads as TGCGCCAGCAGCTTGGTGCCGGGGGTAGGAGAGACCCAGTACTTC. Translating gives CASSLVPGVGETQYF.

This clonotype has a count of ten or more. V and J are TRBV18 and TRBJ2-7, with unresolved D. The V end was cut by 3 bases, the J end by 5 bases, with 5 bases between. The germline V gene has CDR1 KGHSH and CDR2 LQKENI. CDR3 length equals 11 residues. The CDR3 here is CASSPQHEQYF. The CDR3 DNA reads as TGTGCCAGCTCACCGCAACACGAGCAGTACTTC.

Ten or more counts support this clonotype. The chain links TRBV5-8 to TRBJ2-7, with D perhaps TRBD1 or TRBD2 (6 bases each). Germline CDR1 SGHTS, CDR2 YDEGEE. V shed 4 bases and J shed 3 bases, with 17 bases lying between them. This CDR3 spans 15 amino acids. CDR3 DNA sequence: TGTGCCAGCAGCGACCGGGGGCGTTCCGACTACGAGCAGTACTTC. Its translation: CASSDRGRSDYEQYF.

This clonotype has only a few counts. The chain combines TRBV10-1 with TRBJ2-3, with 14 bases that match TRBD2. The V segment lost 6 bases and the J segment 4 bases; nucleotides outside the gene matches: 12. There are 18 residues in the CDR3. Germline V gene sequence: CDR1 WNHNN, CDR2 SYGVQD (reference sequence). CDR3: CASSVTSGRAMGPDTQYF. CDR3 coding DNA: TGCGCCAGCAGCGTGACTAGCGGGAGGGCAATGGGGCCAGATACGCAGTATTTT.

This clonotype was recorded at least ten times. The gene calls are TRBV5-1 and TRBJ2-1; 7 nucleotides align to TRBD1. The V gene's germline CDR1 is SGHRS and CDR2 YFSETQ. The CDR3 covers 16 residues. V lost 3 bases and J lost 0; bases outside the gene matches: 6. As DNA, the CDR3 is TGCGCCAGCAGCTCAAACAGGGGAAACTCCTACAATGAGCAGTTCTTC. The encoded protein is CASSSNRGNSYNEQFF.

This clonotype was counted many times. The gene calls are TRBV10-3 and TRBJ1-1; possibly TRBD1 for D (6 bases). The CDR3 has 13 amino acids. Germline V gene lookup returns CDR1 ENHRY and CDR2 SYGVKD. The germline V and J ends were trimmed by 7 bases and 1 base, with 10 bases remaining between them. This chain's CDR3 is CAINRQENTEAFF. DNA for the CDR3: TGTGCCATCAATCGACAGGAGAACACTGAAGCTTTCTTT.

This clonotype was recorded at least ten times. The chain couples TRBV19 to TRBJ1-5; no clear D gene. This CDR3 comprises 16 residues. CDR1 is LNHDA, CDR2 SQIVND, per germline (reference sequence). V was shortened by 0 bases and J by 0 bases, with 9 bases between the two germline ends. CDR3 loop: CASSIEGLYSNQPQHF. CDR3 DNA sequence: TGTGCCAGTAGTATAGAAGGGCTCTATAGCAATCAGCCCCAGCATTTT. Full variable domain (remainder filled in from reference TRBV19 and TRBJ1-5): DGGITQSPKYLFRKEGQNVTLSCEQNLNHDAMYWYRQDPGQGLRLIYYSQIVNDFQKGDIAEGYSVSREKKESFPLTVTSAQKNPTAFYLCASSIEGLYSNQPQHFGDGTRLSIL.

A few counts support this clonotype. The chain carries TRBV19 and TRBJ2-2, with D possibly TRBD1 on 6 matching bases. The CDR3 sequence is 14 residues long. Germline CDR1 reads LNHDA; CDR2 reads SQIVND (reference sequence). V was clipped by 3 bases and J by 8 bases, with 13 bases between them. CDR3 in amino acids: CASSMGTLRGELFF. Written as DNA, the CDR3 is TGTGCCAGTAGTATGGGGACATTGAGGGGGGAGCTGTTTTTT.

The table lists this clonotype with many counts. This chain links TRBV7-9 with TRBJ1-2; the D is unclear. Germline CDR1 SEHNR, CDR2 FQNEAQ (reference sequence). The V gene lost 2 bases and the J gene lost 9 bases, with 13 bases spanning the gap. The CDR3 has 13 residues. The CDR3 sequence is CASSLPSSKSYTF. The CDR3 DNA reads as TGTGCCAGCAGCTTACCATCCTCCAAGAGCTACACCTTC.